This T cell receptor (beta chain) was documented in a study of vaccination and CD4 T cells after COVID-19. Treatment specified: roughly 10-day PBMC culture with coronavirus spike peptide pools or control peptides (ViraFEST assay). ViraFEST relied on peptide pools to expand antigen-specific T cells; the TCRs were sequenced afterward. Researchers reported culturing approximately 2 million PBMCs per well with 8.5 to 10 IU/ml IL-2 and roughly 9.8 ug/ml peptide pools. The Oncomine TCR Beta short-read assay was applied to DNA of cultured CD4+ T cells. Each CDR3 protein gets one entry after TCRdb re-called the PCR reads with MiXCR. This sample has approximately 3,200 distinct CDR3 sequences, with around 19% found just once. Broader study findings: Counts of SARS-CoV-2-reactive clonotypes had a median that went from roughly 22 to 38, a nonsignificant change. A comparatively limited set of convalescent patients was examined, with no early post-infection timepoints.

On this clonotype: Its target is not known.

Source material: CD4+ T cells from blood, cultured in vitro. The sequence came from a human donor who had recovered from COVID-19.

The CDR3 bases are TGTGCCAGTAGTAACCGAGAGACCCAGTACTTC. Translation: CASSNRETQYF. The genes are TRBV19 and TRBJ2-5; D ambiguous. V was clipped by 4 bases and J by 4 bases, with 4 bases between them. The CDR3 spans 11 residues. The V gene's germline CDR1 is LNHDA and CDR2 SQIVND (reference sequence).